The 20 T cell receptor beta chains given below trace back to one sample, sequenced in a study of post-analysis software for immune sequencing data. The study's findings and limits: In patients, TRBV5-6, TRBV5-1 and TRBV20-1 belonged to roughly five TRBV segments found more frequently than in controls.

Each TCR beta cDNA library carried unique molecular identifiers. TCRdb called the PCR reads again in MiXCR, with one record for every CDR3 protein. The profile shows about 460,000 distinct CDR3 sequences, around 40% of them singletons. Their target antigens are unknown. The sequenced sample consisted of blood. The origin of the receptors is a girl between 5 and 17 years old with multiple sclerosis.

This clonotype was seen once. V gene TRBV10-3 combines with J gene TRBJ1-5; 7 positions agree with TRBD1. The junction had 9 bases not matched to a gene; V was cut back by 10 bases and J by 0 bases. In germline, CDR1 is ENHRY, CDR2 SYGVKD. This CDR3 has 15 amino acids. CDR3 amino acids: CATWTGQNSNQPQHF. The CDR3 DNA is TGTGCCACTTGGACAGGACAGAATAGCAATCAGCCCCAGCATTTT.

The chain couples TRBV4-3 to TRBJ2-7, with TRBD2 matching over 7 bases. The germline V gene encodes CDR1 LGHNA and CDR2 YSLEER. The CDR3 contains 16 residues. V gave up 0 bases and J gave up 0 bases; unmatched junction bases: 5. The CDR3 here is CASSQESGITSYEQYF. CDR3 coding DNA: TGCGCCAGCAGCCAAGAAAGCGGGATTACCTCCTACGAGCAGTACTTC.

The V call is TRBV29-1, the J call TRBJ2-1; 9 bases map to TRBD2. The germline V gene encodes CDR1 SQVTM and CDR2 ANQGSEA. V lost 3 bases and J lost 2; bases outside the gene matches: 5. The CDR3 covers 15 residues. For the CDR3, the DNA is TGCAGCGTTGAGGGTCTAGCGGGGACCTACAATGAGCAGTTCTTC. Translation: CSVEGLAGTYNEQFF.

On this clonotype itself: Mismatch with germline at one junction end may stem from a read error. The DNA for the CDR3 is TGTGCCAGCAGTCCGACGGGCAGCGCAGATGCGCAGTATTTT. This translates into CASSPTGSADAQYF. This sequence joins TRBV12-3 or TRBV12-4 and TRBJ2-3, with unresolved D. The length of the CDR3 is 14 residues.

As to this clonotype: A much larger clone differs from this one at a single base, so this may be a read error. V usage is TRBV29-1 and J usage is TRBJ2-5; weak D call: TRBD1 (6 bases). Germline CDR1 reads SQVTM; CDR2 reads ANQGSEA. The length of the CDR3 is 15 residues. V was trimmed by 5 bases and J by 0 bases, leaving 16 bases between them. This chain's CDR3 is CSVRFVGDNQETQYF. The CDR3 region has the DNA TGCAGCGTTCGTTTTGTTGGGGACAACCAAGAGACCCAGTACTTC.

As to this clonotype: One junction end disagrees with the germline gene, perhaps due to a read error. J is TRBJ2-3 and V is TRBV29-1; 11 positions agree with TRBD2. There are 14 residues in the CDR3. The germline CDR1 and CDR2 sequences are SQVTM and ANQGSEA. The CDR3 spells CSIETSGATDTQYF. CDR3 sequence (DNA): TGCAGCATTGAGACTAGCGGGGCCACAGATACGCAGTATTTT.

This clonotype was found once. The chain recombines TRBV14 with TRBJ1-1; TRBD1 matches at 8 bases. Germline CDR1 and CDR2: SGHDN and FVKESK. Germline trimming cut 5 bases from V and 3 bases from J; bases unmatched to any gene: 8. This CDR3 is 15 amino acids long. The CDR3 DNA reads TGTGCCAGCAGCGAAGGGACAGGATGGGACACTGAAGCTTTCTTT. Protein: CASSEGTGWDTEAFF.

V is TRBV5-1 and J is TRBJ2-1, with D possibly being TRBD2 (5 bases). The DNA matches TRBJ2-7 better at its end, which makes the J call doubtful. The germline V gene encodes CDR1 SGHRS and CDR2 YFSETQ. The CDR3 runs to 16 residues. CDR3 sequence reads: CASSSDSLSSYNEQYF. The CDR3 nucleotides are TGCGCCAGCAGCTCGGACTCCCTGAGCTCCTACAATGAGCAGTACTTC.

V and J are TRBV7-9 and TRBJ1-2; D is unresolved. This CDR3 spans 13 amino acids. V gave up 4 bases and J gave up 0 bases, with 6 bases separating them. Per germline, CDR1 SEHNR and CDR2 FQNEAQ (reference sequence). CDR3 in amino acids: CASSSPTNYGYTF. Written as DNA, the CDR3 is TGTGCCAGCAGCTCTCCAACTAACTATGGCTACACCTTC. The variable domain in full, completed from reference TRBV7-9 and TRBJ1-2, reads DTGVSQNPRHKITKRGQNVTFRCDPISEHNRLYWYRQTLGQGPEFLTYFQNEAQLEKSRLLSDRFSAERPKGSFSTLEIQRTEQGDSAMYLCASSSPTNYGYTFGSGTRLTVV.

This clonotype was seen only a few times. The V call is TRBV7-6, the J call TRBJ2-3, with D hard to call. CDR1 and CDR2 from the germline V gene are SGHVS and FNYEAQ. The CDR3 has 14 amino acids. Trimming removed 3 bases at V and 0 bases at J, with 7 bases between. For the CDR3, the DNA is TGTGCCAGCAGCTTGGAGCCGAGCACAGATACGCAGTATTTT. Translating it yields CASSLEPSTDTQYF. Combining the CDR3 with reference TRBV7-6 and TRBJ2-3 gives the whole variable domain GAGVSQSPRYKVTKRGQDVALRCDPISGHVSLYWYRQALGQGPEFLTYFNYEAQQDKSGLPNDRFSAERPEGSISTLTIQRTEQRDSAMYRCASSLEPSTDTQYFGPGTRLTVL.

DNA for the CDR3: TGTGCCAGCAGCTTAGGTACGAAGTCCTACGAGCAGTACTTC. Translated: CASSLGTKSYEQYF. The chain joins TRBV7-2 to TRBJ2-7; no definite D call. The V gene lost 1 base and the J gene lost 1 base, with 8 bases spanning the gap. Germline loops: CDR1 SGHTA, CDR2 FQGNSA. The CDR3 totals 14 residues. Supplemented by reference TRBV7-2 and TRBJ2-7, the full variable domain reads GAGVSQSPSNKVTEKGKDVELRCDPISGHTALYWYRQSLGQGLEFLIYFQGNSAPDKSGLPSDRFSAERTGGSVSTLTIQRTQQEDSAVYLCASSLGTKSYEQYFGPGTRLTVT.

This clonotype was detected a few times. The chain uses TRBV7-2 and TRBJ2-1; TRBD2 is a possible D gene (5 bases). This CDR3 is 16 amino acids long. The germline V gene encodes CDR1 SGHTA and CDR2 FQGNSA. V lost 2 bases to trimming and J lost 5 bases, with 16 bases between them. CDR3 residues: CASSLNAGRIHNEQFF. The CDR3 DNA is TGTGCCAGCAGCTTAAATGCGGGCAGGATACACAATGAGCAGTTCTTC.

This clonotype was counted a few times. The chain uses TRBV28 and TRBJ2-7; TRBD1 matches at 8 bases. This CDR3 region has 15 residues. V was pared by 2 bases and J by 2 bases, with 5 bases of the junction left unmatched. Germline CDR1 and CDR2: MDHEN and SYDVKM. Here the CDR3 reads CASSLPTGEAYEQYF. For the CDR3, the DNA is TGTGCCAGCAGTTTACCGACAGGGGAGGCCTACGAGCAGTACTTC.

This clonotype came up a few times. The V gene is TRBV29-1, the J gene TRBJ2-5; 8 bases line up with TRBD1. CDR1 SQVTM and CDR2 ANQGSEA come from the germline V gene. The CDR3 consists of 13 residues. The J segment lost 7 bases and the V segment lost 5 bases, leaving 9 bases of the junction unmatched. In nucleotides, the CDR3 is TGCAGCGTTCAACAGGGGGACGTGGGGACCCAGTACTTC. Its translation: CSVQQGDVGTQYF.

The chain links TRBV19 to TRBJ2-7, with 7 nucleotides matching TRBD1. Trimming cost V 5 bases and J 2 bases; bases outside gene matches: 9. The germline V gene encodes CDR1 LNHDA and CDR2 SQIVND (reference sequence). The CDR3 extends over 15 amino acids. The CDR3: CASSARQGGAYEQYF. The CDR3 DNA follows: TGTGCCAGTAGTGCACGACAGGGTGGCGCCTACGAGCAGTACTTC.

The V and J genes are TRBV5-1 and TRBJ2-1; 8 nucleotides line up with TRBD2. The CDR3 extends over 16 amino acids. V lost 2 bases to trimming and J lost 7 bases; unmatched junction nucleotides: 11. Germline CDR1 is SGHRS and CDR2 is YFSETQ. CDR3 residues: CASSFELADLGNEQFF. As DNA, the CDR3 is TGCGCCAGCAGCTTTGAACTAGCGGACTTAGGGAATGAGCAGTTCTTC.

About this clonotype itself: At one of its ends the junction is not consistent with the germline gene, which may arise from a read error. The chain links TRBV7-3 to TRBJ2-7, with no clear D. Per the germline V gene, CDR1 is SGHTA and CDR2 is FQGTGA. The CDR3 length is 14 residues. CDR3: CASSQGRNHYDQYF. For the CDR3, the DNA is TGTGCCAGCAGCCAAGGACGGAACCACTACGACCAGTACTTC.

This clonotype was detected only once. V and J are TRBV5-5 and TRBJ1-1, with D possibly being TRBD1 (5 bases). CDR1 and CDR2 (germline): SGHKS, YYEKEE (reference sequence). Trimming removed 3 bases from V and 2 bases from J, with 11 bases in between. This CDR3 has 14 residues. The CDR3 spells CASSSRTFNTEAFF. The CDR3 DNA reads as TGTGCCAGCAGCTCTCGGACATTTAACACTGAAGCTTTCTTT.

The chain links TRBV29-1 to TRBJ2-3; D not resolved. The V gene lost 1 base and the J gene lost 14 bases, with 16 bases spanning the gap. The V gene's germline CDR1 is SQVTM and CDR2 ANQGSEA. This CDR3 is built from 12 residues. Written as DNA, the CDR3 is TGCAGCGTTGAAGTCCCCGGGCCAACCCTGTATTTT. Translating gives CSVEVPGPTLYF.

The chain carries TRBV6-6 and TRBJ2-5; possible D gene TRBD2, 6 bases. CDR3 length: 14 amino acids. Germline V gene sequence: CDR1 MNHNY, CDR2 SVGAGI (reference sequence). V shed 7 bases and J shed 5 bases, with 17 bases lying between them. In nucleotides, the CDR3 is TGTGCCAGCAAGGCCCCGGGAGAATGGGAGACCCAGTACTTC. Protein: CASKAPGEWETQYF.